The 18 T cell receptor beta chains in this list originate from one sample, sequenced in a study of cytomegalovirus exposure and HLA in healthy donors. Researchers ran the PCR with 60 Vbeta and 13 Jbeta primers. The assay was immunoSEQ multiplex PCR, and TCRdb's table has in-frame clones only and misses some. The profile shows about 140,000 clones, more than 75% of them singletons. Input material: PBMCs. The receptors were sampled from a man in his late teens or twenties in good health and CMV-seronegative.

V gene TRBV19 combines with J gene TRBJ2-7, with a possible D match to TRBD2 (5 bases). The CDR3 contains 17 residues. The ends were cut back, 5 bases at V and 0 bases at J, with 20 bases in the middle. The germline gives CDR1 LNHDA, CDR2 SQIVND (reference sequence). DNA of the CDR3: TGTGCCAGTAGTCCGACCGGCATGGGGAGACCCTCCTACGAGCAGTACTTC. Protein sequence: CASSPTGMGRPSYEQYF.

The CDR3 nucleotides read TGTGCCAGCACCCCGAGAGGACAGGTTAACTATGGCTACACCTTC. It codes for CASTPRGQVNYGYTF. The gene calls are TRBV2 and TRBJ1-2; TRBD1 aligns across 7 bases. Trimming took 7 bases from V and 1 from J; bases not matched to a gene: 9. CDR3 length: 15 residues. The V gene's germline CDR1 is SNHLY and CDR2 FYNNEI.

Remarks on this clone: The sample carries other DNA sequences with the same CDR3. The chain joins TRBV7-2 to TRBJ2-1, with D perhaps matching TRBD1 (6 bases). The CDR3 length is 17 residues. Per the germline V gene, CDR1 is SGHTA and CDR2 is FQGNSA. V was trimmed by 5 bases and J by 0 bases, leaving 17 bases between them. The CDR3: CASSPQGPLSSYNEQFF. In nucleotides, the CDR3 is TGTGCCAGCAGCCCACAGGGTCCCCTATCCTCCTACAATGAGCAGTTCTTC.

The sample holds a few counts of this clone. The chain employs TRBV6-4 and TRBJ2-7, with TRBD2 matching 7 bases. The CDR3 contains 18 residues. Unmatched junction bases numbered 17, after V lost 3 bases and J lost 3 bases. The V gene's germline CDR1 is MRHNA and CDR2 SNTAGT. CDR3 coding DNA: TGTGCCAGCAGTGATTTCAAACCACTAGCGACCCTAAACTACGAGCAGTACTTC. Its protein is CASSDFKPLATLNYEQYF.

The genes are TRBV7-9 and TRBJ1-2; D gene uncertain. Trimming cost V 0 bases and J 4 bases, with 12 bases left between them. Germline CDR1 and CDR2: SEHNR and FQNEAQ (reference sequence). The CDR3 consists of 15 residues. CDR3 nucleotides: TGTGCCAGCAGCTTAGCGCGCCAGAGCGGCTATGGCTACACCTTC. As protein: CASSLARQSGYGYTF.

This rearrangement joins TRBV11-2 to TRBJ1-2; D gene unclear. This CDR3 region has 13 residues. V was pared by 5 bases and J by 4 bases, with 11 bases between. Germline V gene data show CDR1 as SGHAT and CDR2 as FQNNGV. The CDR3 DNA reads TGTGCCAGCAGCCGATGGGAGGGCTATGGCTACACCTTC. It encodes CASSRWEGYGYTF.

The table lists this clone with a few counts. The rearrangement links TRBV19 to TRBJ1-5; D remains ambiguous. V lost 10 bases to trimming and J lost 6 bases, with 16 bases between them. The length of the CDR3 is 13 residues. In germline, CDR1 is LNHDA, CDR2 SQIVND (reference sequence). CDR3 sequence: CATAGGPRQPQHF. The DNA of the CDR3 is TGTGCCACCGCGGGAGGTCCTCGTCAGCCCCAGCATTTT.

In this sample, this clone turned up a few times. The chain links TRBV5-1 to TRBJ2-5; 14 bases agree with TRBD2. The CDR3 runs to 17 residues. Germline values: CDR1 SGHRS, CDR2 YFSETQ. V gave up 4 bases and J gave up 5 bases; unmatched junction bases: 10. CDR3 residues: CASSLPGLAGVRETQYF. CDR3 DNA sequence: TGCGCCAGCAGCCTCCCGGGACTAGCGGGAGTAAGGGAGACCCAGTACTTC.

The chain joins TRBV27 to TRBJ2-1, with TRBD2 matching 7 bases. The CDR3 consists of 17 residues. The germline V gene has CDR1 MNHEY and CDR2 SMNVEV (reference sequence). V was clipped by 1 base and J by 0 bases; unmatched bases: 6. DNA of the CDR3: TGTGCCAGCAGTTTATTAGGTAGCGGGCGCTCCTACAATGAGCAGTTCTTC. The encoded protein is CASSLLGSGRSYNEQFF.

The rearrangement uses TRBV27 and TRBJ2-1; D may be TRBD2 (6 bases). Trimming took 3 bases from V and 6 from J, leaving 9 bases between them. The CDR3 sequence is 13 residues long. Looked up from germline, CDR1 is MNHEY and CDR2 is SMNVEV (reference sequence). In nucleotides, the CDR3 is TGTGCCAGCAGTTTGAGGACTACCAATGAGCAGTTCTTC. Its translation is CASSLRTTNEQFF.

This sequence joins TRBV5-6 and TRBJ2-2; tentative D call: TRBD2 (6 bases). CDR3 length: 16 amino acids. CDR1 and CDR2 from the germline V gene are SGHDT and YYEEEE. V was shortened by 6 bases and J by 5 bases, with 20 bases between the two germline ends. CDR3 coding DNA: TGTGCCAGCACCCCTCGATCTAGCGAGTATACCGGGGAGCTGTTTTTT. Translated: CASTPRSSEYTGELFF.

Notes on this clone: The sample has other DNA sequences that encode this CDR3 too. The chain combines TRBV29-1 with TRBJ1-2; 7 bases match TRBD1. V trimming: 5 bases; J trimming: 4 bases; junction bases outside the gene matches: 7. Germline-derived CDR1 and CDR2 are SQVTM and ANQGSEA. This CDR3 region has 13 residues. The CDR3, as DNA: TGCAGCGTTCTCCCCGGGGACAGCTATGGCTACACCTTC. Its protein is CSVLPGDSYGYTF.

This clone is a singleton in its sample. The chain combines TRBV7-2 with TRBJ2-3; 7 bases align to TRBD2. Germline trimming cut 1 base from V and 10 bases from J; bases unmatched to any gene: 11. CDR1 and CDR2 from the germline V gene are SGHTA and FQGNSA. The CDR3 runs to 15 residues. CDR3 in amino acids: CASSLVLVGGSPQYF. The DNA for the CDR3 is TGTGCCAGCAGCTTAGTCTTGGTTGGCGGGAGCCCGCAGTATTTT.

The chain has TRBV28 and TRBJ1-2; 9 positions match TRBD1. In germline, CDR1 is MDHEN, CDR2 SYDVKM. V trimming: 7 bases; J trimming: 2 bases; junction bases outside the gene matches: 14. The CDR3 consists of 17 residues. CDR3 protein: CASTSTGGDKENYGYTF. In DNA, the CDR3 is TGTGCCAGCACCTCGACAGGGGGTGATAAAGAAAACTATGGCTACACCTTC.

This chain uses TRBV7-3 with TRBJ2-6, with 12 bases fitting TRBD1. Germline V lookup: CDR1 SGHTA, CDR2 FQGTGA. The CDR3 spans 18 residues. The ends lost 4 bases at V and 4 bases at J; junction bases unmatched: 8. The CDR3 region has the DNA TGTGCCAGCAGCTATCACCCGGGACAGGGGGCAGGGGCCAACGTCCTGACTTTC. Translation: CASSYHPGQGAGANVLTF.

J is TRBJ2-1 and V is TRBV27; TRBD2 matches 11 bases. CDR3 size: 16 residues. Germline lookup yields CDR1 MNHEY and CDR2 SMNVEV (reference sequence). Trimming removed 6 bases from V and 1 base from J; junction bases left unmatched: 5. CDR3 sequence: CASRPGTSGSYNEQFF. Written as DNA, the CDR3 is TGTGCCAGCAGACCTGGGACTAGCGGTTCCTACAATGAGCAGTTCTTC.

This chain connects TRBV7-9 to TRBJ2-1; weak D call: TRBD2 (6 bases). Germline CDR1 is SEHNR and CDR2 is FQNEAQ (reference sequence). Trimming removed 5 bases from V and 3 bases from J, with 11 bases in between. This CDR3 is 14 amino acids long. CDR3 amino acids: CASSTWGDYNEQFF. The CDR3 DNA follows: TGTGCCAGCAGCACGTGGGGGGACTACAATGAGCAGTTCTTC.

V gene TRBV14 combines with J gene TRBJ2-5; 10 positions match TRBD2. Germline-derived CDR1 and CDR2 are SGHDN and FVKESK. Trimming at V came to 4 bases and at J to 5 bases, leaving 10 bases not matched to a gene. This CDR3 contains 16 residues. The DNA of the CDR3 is TGTGCCAGCAGCCCCAGCGGGGGGGCGAGGTTGGAGACCCAGTACTTC. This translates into CASSPSGGARLETQYF.